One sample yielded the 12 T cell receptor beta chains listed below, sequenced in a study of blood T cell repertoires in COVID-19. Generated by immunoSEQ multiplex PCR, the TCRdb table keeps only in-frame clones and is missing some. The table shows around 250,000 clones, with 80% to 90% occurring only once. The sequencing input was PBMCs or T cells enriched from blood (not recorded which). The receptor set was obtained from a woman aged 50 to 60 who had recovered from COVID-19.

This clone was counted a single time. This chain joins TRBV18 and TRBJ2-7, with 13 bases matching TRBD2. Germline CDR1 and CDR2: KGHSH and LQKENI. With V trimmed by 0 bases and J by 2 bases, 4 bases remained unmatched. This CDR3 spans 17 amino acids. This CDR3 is CASSPPSGTSGAYEQYF. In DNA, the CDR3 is TGTGCCAGCTCACCACCTTCAGGGACTAGCGGGGCCTACGAGCAGTACTTC.

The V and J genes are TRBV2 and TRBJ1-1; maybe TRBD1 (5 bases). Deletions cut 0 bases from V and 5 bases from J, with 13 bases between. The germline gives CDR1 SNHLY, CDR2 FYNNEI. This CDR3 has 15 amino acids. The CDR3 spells CASSEAEGTTTEAFF. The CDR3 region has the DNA TGTGCCAGCAGTGAAGCGGAGGGGACGACAACTGAAGCTTTCTTT.

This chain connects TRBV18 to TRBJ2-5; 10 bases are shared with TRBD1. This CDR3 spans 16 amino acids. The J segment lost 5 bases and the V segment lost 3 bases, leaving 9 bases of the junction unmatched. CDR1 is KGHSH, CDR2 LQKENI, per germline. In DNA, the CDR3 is TGTGCCAGCTCACCCCGACAGGGGGCGGGTTGGGAGACCCAGTACTTC. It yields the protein CASSPRQGAGWETQYF.

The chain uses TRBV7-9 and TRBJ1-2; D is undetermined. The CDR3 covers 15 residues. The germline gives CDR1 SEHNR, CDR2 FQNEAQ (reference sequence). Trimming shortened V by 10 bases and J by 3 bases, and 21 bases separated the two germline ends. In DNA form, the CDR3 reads TGTGCCACCGAACCATCTGGGGAGGAAGACTATGGCTACACCTTC. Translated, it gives CATEPSGEEDYGYTF.

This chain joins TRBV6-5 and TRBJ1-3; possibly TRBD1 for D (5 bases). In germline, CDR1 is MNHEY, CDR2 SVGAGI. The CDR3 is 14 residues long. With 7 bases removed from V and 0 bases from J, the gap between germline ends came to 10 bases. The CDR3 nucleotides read TGTGCCAGCACCCCGGGGGGCTCTGGAAACACCATATATTTT. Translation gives CASTPGGSGNTIYF.

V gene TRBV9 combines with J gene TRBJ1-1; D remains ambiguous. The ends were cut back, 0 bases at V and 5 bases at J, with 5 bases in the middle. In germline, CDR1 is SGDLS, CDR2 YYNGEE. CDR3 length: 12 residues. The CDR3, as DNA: TGTGCCAGCAGCGTAGTCGGTACTGAAGCTTTCTTT. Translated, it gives CASSVVGTEAFF.

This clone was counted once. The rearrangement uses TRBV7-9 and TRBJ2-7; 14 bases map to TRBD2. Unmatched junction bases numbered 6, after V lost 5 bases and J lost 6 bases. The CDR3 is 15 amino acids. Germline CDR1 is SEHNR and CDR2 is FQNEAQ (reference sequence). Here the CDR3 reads CASSVGLAGEGEQYF. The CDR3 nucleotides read TGTGCCAGCAGCGTGGGACTAGCGGGAGAGGGCGAGCAGTACTTC.

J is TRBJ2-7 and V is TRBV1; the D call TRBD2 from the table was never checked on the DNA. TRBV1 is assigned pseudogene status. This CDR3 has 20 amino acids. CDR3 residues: CTSSQESPRTSGPLTYEQYF. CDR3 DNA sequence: TGCACCAGCAGCCAAGAGAGCCCCCGGACTAGCGGGCCCCTTACCTACGAGCAGTACTTC.

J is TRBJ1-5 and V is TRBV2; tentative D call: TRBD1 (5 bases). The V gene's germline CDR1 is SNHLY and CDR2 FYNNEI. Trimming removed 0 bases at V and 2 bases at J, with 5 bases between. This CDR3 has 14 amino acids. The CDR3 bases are TGTGCCAGCAGTGAAGCAGGGGGCAATCAGCCCCAGCATTTT. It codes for CASSEAGGNQPQHF.

The CDR3 coding sequence is TGTGCCAGCAGCCAAGAGGCTATGCACCGGGACAGGGGGCAGCAGTACTTC. Translation gives CASSQEAMHRDRGQQYF. This chain joins TRBV3-1 (or the pseudogene TRBV3-2) and TRBJ2-7; 12 bases line up with TRBD1. The germline CDR1 and CDR2 sequences are LGHDT and YNNKEL (reference sequence). The CDR3 contains 17 residues. Trimming removed 0 bases from V and 8 bases from J; junction bases left unmatched: 11.

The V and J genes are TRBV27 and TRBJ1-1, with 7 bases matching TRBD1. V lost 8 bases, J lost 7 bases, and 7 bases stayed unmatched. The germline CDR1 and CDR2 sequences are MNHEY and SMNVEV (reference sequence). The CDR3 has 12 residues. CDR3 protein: CASRRTGLEAFF. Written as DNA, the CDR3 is TGTGCCAGCCGACGGACAGGACTTGAAGCTTTCTTT.

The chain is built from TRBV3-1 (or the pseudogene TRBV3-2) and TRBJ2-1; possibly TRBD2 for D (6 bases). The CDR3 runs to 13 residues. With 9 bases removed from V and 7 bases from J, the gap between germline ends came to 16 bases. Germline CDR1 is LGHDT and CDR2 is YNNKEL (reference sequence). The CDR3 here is CASRTTTLNEQFF. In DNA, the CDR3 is TGTGCCAGTCGGACTACCACTTTGAATGAGCAGTTCTTC.